This TCR beta chain is from a study of cytomegalovirus exposure and HLA in healthy donors. The PCR ran on 60 Vbeta and 13 Jbeta primers. Sequenced by immunoSEQ multiplex PCR; TCRdb stores in-frame clones only, minus some. The table records about 140,000 clones, 61% of them present only once. In its sample, this clone was seen a few times. Its antigen is as yet unknown. Samples came from healthy bone marrow donors. General study points: In a later analysis, across HLA loci, associated TCR counts were highest for DRB1, lowest for HLA-C.

Germline V gene sequence: CDR1 LGHNT, CDR2 FRNRAP. The CDR3 extends over 15 amino acids. The junction had 2 bases not matched to a gene; V was cut back by 1 base and J by 5 bases. This clonotype was sampled from a male donor in good health and CMV-seronegative. The sequenced sample consisted of PBMCs. This rearrangement joins TRBV12-5 to TRBJ1-6, with 7 bases aligning to TRBD1. The CDR3 loop reads CASGLDRGNNSPLHF. CDR3 DNA: TGTGCTAGTGGTTTGGACAGGGGTAATAATTCACCCCTCCACTTT. The complete variable domain, with remaining parts taken from reference TRBV12-5 and TRBJ1-6, reads DARVTQTPRHKVTEMGQEVTMRCQPILGHNTVFWYRQTMMQGLELLAYFRNRAPLDDSGMPKDRFSAEMPDATLATLKIQPSEPRDSAVYFCASGLDRGNNSPLHFGNGTRLTVT.